These 20 T cell receptor beta chains came from one sample sequenced in a study of shared clonotypes between healthy human individuals. This table comes from immunoSEQ multiplex PCR, and its TCRdb copy is limited to in-frame clones, with some not included. The sample holds 2.3 million or so clones, 85% to 95% seen once. Sequencing was done on a sample of naive CD4+ T cells from PBMCs. Subset indicated: CD45RA+ positively selected. The receptor source for this set is a man aged 18 to 30 in good health. Some clones in this sample may be carry-over from other donors' samples.

The rearrangement links TRBV18 to TRBJ1-1, with unresolved D. Trimming cost V 0 bases and J 6 bases, with 8 bases left between them. From germline, CDR1 is KGHSH and CDR2 LQKENI. There are 13 residues in the CDR3. CDR3 in DNA: TGTGCCAGCTCACCACCGAACCCTTCTGAAGCTTTCTTT. This encodes CASSPPNPSEAFF.

This rearrangement joins TRBV14 to TRBJ2-7, with 12 nucleotides matching TRBD2. The CDR3 has 14 residues. V was pared by 4 bases and J by 8 bases, with 6 bases of the junction left unmatched. The germline V gene encodes CDR1 SGHDN and CDR2 FVKESK. The CDR3 reads CASSPGLAGRQQYF. The CDR3 nucleotides read TGTGCCAGCAGCCCTGGACTAGCGGGACGTCAGCAGTACTTC.

The chain joins TRBV29-1 to TRBJ2-1; TRBD2 matches at 7 bases. In germline, CDR1 is SQVTM, CDR2 ANQGSEA. J lost 9 bases, V lost 5 bases, and 10 bases had no gene match. This CDR3 spans 13 amino acids. The CDR3 nucleotides are TGCAGCGTTCGGGCGGGAGTGTTTAGTGAGCAGTTCTTC. It translates to CSVRAGVFSEQFF.

The CDR3 sequence is CSVDWTSGRRGEQYF. In nucleotides, the CDR3 is TGCAGCGTTGACTGGACTAGCGGGAGGAGGGGGGAGCAGTACTTC. This chain joins TRBV29-1 and TRBJ2-7, with 14 nucleotides matching TRBD2. The V and J ends lost 3 bases and 7 bases, in that order; junction bases with no gene match: 8. From germline, CDR1 is SQVTM and CDR2 ANQGSEA. The CDR3 spans 15 residues.

The chain uses TRBV11-2 and TRBJ1-3; D is undetermined. V was clipped by 5 bases and J by 0 bases, with 8 bases between them. The CDR3 runs 14 residues. Germline CDR1 is SGHAT and CDR2 is FQNNGV. The CDR3 here is CASSQRLSGNTIYF. The CDR3 DNA reads TGTGCCAGCAGCCAGCGCCTCTCTGGAAACACCATATATTTT.

This chain connects TRBV25-1 to TRBJ2-5; unclear D gene. This CDR3 has 13 amino acids. CDR1 is MGHDK and CDR2 is SYGVNS in the germline V gene. The V end was cut by 6 bases, the J end by 5 bases, with 13 bases between. The CDR3: CASSDAVGETQYF. For the CDR3, the DNA is TGTGCCAGCAGCGATGCCGTGGGGGAGACCCAGTACTTC.

V and J are TRBV30 and TRBJ1-5; D gene unclear. The germline V gene encodes CDR1 GTSNPN and CDR2 SVGIG (reference sequence). Trimming cost V 0 bases and J 7 bases, with 10 bases left between them. CDR3 size: 13 residues. CDR3 protein: CAWSVNSPQPQHF. CDR3 bases: TGTGCCTGGAGTGTAAACTCCCCGCAGCCCCAGCATTTT.

The chain employs TRBV5-1 and TRBJ1-1; D perhaps matches TRBD1 (5 bases). With 6 bases removed from V and 4 bases from J, the gap between germline ends came to 16 bases. This CDR3 has 14 amino acids. Germline V gives CDR1 SGHRS, CDR2 YFSETQ. The CDR3 nucleotides are TGCGCCAGCACCTCGCAAGGGGAAAGCACTGAAGCTTTCTTT. Protein: CASTSQGESTEAFF.

This rearrangement joins TRBV6-5 to TRBJ2-3; possibly TRBD1 or TRBD2 for D (5 bases each). This CDR3 spans 13 amino acids. V was clipped by 5 bases and J by 7 bases, with 13 bases between them. Germline values: CDR1 MNHEY, CDR2 SVGAGI. CDR3 nucleotide sequence: TGTGCCAGCAGTGGGGACCCTGCGAATACGCAGTATTTT. Amino acids: CASSGDPANTQYF.

The CDR3 coding sequence is TGTGCCAGCAGTTACCCCGGGAACTACGAGCAGTACTTC. Translation: CASSYPGNYEQYF. This sequence joins TRBV6-9 and TRBJ2-7; D is perhaps TRBD2 (5 bases). Looked up from germline, CDR1 is MNHGY and CDR2 is SVAAGI. The V gene lost 3 bases and the J gene lost 3 bases, with 9 bases spanning the gap. CDR3 size: 13 residues.

Concerning this clone: The sample contains more than one DNA sequence encoding this CDR3. The V and J genes are TRBV7-3 and TRBJ2-2; D is unresolved. This CDR3 region has 14 residues. Trimming took off 2 bases at V and 1 base at J, with 5 bases between the two ends. CDR1 SGHTA and CDR2 FQGTGA come from the germline V gene. CDR3 nucleotide sequence: TGTGCCAGCAGCTTATCTGGGAACACCGGGGAGCTGTTTTTT. Translation: CASSLSGNTGELFF.

The V and J genes are TRBV27 and TRBJ2-7; 11 positions agree with TRBD2. The ends lost 2 bases at V and 7 bases at J; junction bases unmatched: 10. Germline values: CDR1 MNHEY, CDR2 SMNVEV (reference sequence). The CDR3 spans 16 residues. The CDR3 reads CASSLGGTSGAREQYF. The CDR3, as DNA: TGTGCCAGCAGTTTAGGGGGGACTAGCGGAGCGAGGGAGCAGTACTTC.

The chain couples TRBV14 to TRBJ1-4, with D hard to call. Germline V lookup: CDR1 SGHDN, CDR2 FVKESK. Trimming removed 0 bases from V and 8 bases from J, with 1 base in between. The CDR3 length is 11 residues. Written as DNA, the CDR3 is TGTGCCAGCAGCCAAGAAGAAAAACTGTTTTTT. Translation: CASSQEEKLFF.

J is TRBJ2-3 and V is TRBV5-1, with a tentative D call TRBD2 (6 bases). Germline values: CDR1 SGHRS, CDR2 YFSETQ. The CDR3 covers 15 residues. V was shortened by 2 bases and J by 1 base, with 11 bases between the two germline ends. In nucleotides, the CDR3 is TGCGCCAGCAGCTTCGCGGGATCGGGCACAGATACGCAGTATTTT. Translation gives CASSFAGSGTDTQYF.

The genes are TRBV19 and TRBJ1-5; no definite D call. The CDR3 has 14 amino acids. The germline gives CDR1 LNHDA, CDR2 SQIVND (reference sequence). Deletions cut 5 bases from V and 3 bases from J, with 11 bases between. The CDR3 sequence is CASSVGRTNQPQHF. The DNA for the CDR3 is TGTGCCAGTAGTGTAGGACGGACCAATCAGCCCCAGCATTTT.

DNA of the CDR3: TGTGCCAGCAGCCAAGATTTGTACAGGGGAGGGCAGCCCCAGCATTTT. Its translation: CASSQDLYRGGQPQHF. This chain uses TRBV4-2 with TRBJ1-5, with TRBD1 matching 7 bases. V was clipped by 0 bases and J by 7 bases; unmatched bases: 9. This CDR3 is 16 amino acids long. Germline V gives CDR1 LGHNA, CDR2 YNFKEQ.

The rearrangement joins TRBV28 to TRBJ2-7; the D gene could be TRBD1 or TRBD2 (5 bases each). Deletions cut 4 bases from V and 3 bases from J, with 13 bases between. This CDR3 comprises 14 residues. The germline CDR1 and CDR2 sequences are MDHEN and SYDVKM. This CDR3 reads CASSSGTPYYEQYF. The CDR3 DNA sequence: TGTGCCAGCAGTTCCGGGACGCCTTACTACGAGCAGTACTTC.

This clone was picked up one time. DNA of the CDR3: TGTGCCAGCAGTTACTCGGGAGGGCCAGGCAATGAGCAGTTCTTC. This encodes CASSYSGGPGNEQFF. This sequence joins TRBV6-5 and TRBJ2-1; TRBD2 agrees at 7 bases. The V gene's germline CDR1 is MNHEY and CDR2 SVGAGI. The CDR3 has 15 residues. V lost 0 bases to trimming and J lost 6 bases; unmatched junction nucleotides: 5.

The chain links TRBV5-1 to TRBJ2-5, with D tentatively TRBD2 (5 bases). The CDR3 is 13 amino acids. Trimming took off 6 bases at V and 5 bases at J, with 14 bases between the two ends. The germline CDR1 and CDR2 sequences are SGHRS and YFSETQ. This CDR3 is CASTPSGVETQYF. The CDR3 nucleotides are TGCGCCAGCACCCCTTCCGGGGTTGAGACCCAGTACTTC.

The rearrangement links TRBV15 to TRBJ1-1; D gene unclear. Germline CDR1 LNHNV, CDR2 YYDKDF (reference sequence). Trimming removed 4 bases at V and 2 bases at J, with 11 bases between. The CDR3 loop spans 14 amino acids. The CDR3 nucleotides are TGTGCCACCAGCATCCGGACGGCAAACACTGAAGCTTTCTTT. Amino acid sequence: CATSIRTANTEAFF.